Listed below are T cell receptor beta chains from one sample, sequenced in a study of blood T cells in healthy people across ages. TCRdb analysed the 5' RACE reads with MiXCR anew, one entry per CDR3 protein. The sample contains around 1.1 million distinct CDR3 sequences, approximately 38% of which appear only once. The specimen was blood. The origin of the receptors is a man aged 18-30 years in good health. The conserved cysteine and the conserved F or W are not part of the CDR3 here.

v_call: TRBV5-1; cdr3_aa: ASSTGTTLRTDTQY
v_call: TRBV7-3; cdr3_aa: ASSLTTTRGETPY
v_call: TRBV5-1; cdr3_aa: ASSLGNWKGGYT
v_call: TRBV27; cdr3_aa: ASSLRQGRSNYGYT
v_call: TRBV6-5; cdr3_aa: ASSTGLAGPRDTQY
v_call: TRBV10-3; cdr3_aa: AINRAGEQF
v_call: TRBV12-3/TRBV12-4; cdr3_aa: ASSRQNLAKNIQY
v_call: TRBV6-1; cdr3_aa: ASSVWVSGSLMGNQPQH
v_call: TRBV19; cdr3_aa: ASSMDADSYGYT
v_call: TRBV15; cdr3_aa: ATSRGRTRANQPQH
v_call: TRBV20-1; cdr3_aa: SATRMEQF
v_call: TRBV10-3; cdr3_aa: AIRAGTGPPEQY
v_call: TRBV27; cdr3_aa: ASSGFRGRGTDTQY
v_call: TRBV5-1; cdr3_aa: ASSPTSGGARTDTQY
v_call: TRBV6-6; cdr3_aa: ASRSGQGMNTEAF
v_call: TRBV9; cdr3_aa: ASSVQGVGNQETQY
v_call: TRBV4-2; cdr3_aa: ASSQQGRIAKNIQY
v_call: TRBV12-3/TRBV12-4; cdr3_aa: ASSLNIYMNTEAF
v_call: TRBV12-3/TRBV12-4; cdr3_aa: ASSLNGGPTDTQY
v_call: TRBV4-3; cdr3_aa: ASSPGLVLYNEQF
v_call: TRBV20-1; cdr3_aa: SARDSGTSDFATRADTQY
v_call: TRBV20-1; cdr3_aa: SARPTGYEQY